The entry below gives a single T cell receptor beta chain sequence along with its context. Study processing details: Nucleated cell counts were estimated from reference gene primer amplification. Measured with immunoSEQ multiplex PCR; TCRdb has only the in-frame clones, and not every one. From that table come the V and J calls and clone size; the DNA was used to work out D and trimming. The table lists roughly 84,000 clones, roughly 76% of them singletons. The data were obtained in a study of blood T cell repertoires in COVID-19. The wider study: Samples representing acute and convalescent COVID-19 were sourced from the United States, Italy and Spain. PBMCs, B-cell-depleted T cells, or T cells were the source of the cDNA or gDNA that made up the material.

Trimming pared 0 bases from V and 1 base from J, leaving 16 bases between. This CDR3 has 18 residues. CDR1 is SGHVS and CDR2 is FNYEAQ in the germline V gene. Specimen: peripheral blood. The chain uses TRBV7-6 and TRBJ1-5; D might be TRBD1 (5 bases). The receptor was isolated from a woman aged 50 to 60 with acute or convalescent COVID-19. CDR3 coding DNA: TGTGCCAGCAGCTTAGCCCCAGCGGGGGTTCGAAGCAATCAGCCCCAGCATTTT. Translated: CASSLAPAGVRSNQPQHF.